These 10 T cell receptor beta chains came from one sample sequenced in a study of CD8+CD57+ T cells in acquired aplastic anemia. Sequencing involved patients with CD8+CD57+ cell expansion previously shown by flow cytometry. Profiles of TCR beta VDJ and CDR3 were generated from a genomic DNA template. TCRdb recomputed calls from the reads with MiXCR, one row per CDR3 protein. The sample yields just over 450,000 distinct CDR3 sequences, about a third seen once. Sequencing was done on a sample of sorted CD4+, CD8+, or CD8+CD57+ T cells (not recorded which) from PBMCs. The receptors shown here come from a human donor with aplastic anemia.

There are many counts of this clonotype. The chain uses TRBV20-1 and TRBJ1-1, with unresolved D. This CDR3 contains 15 residues. CDR1 is DFQATT and CDR2 is SNEGSKA in the germline V gene (reference sequence). V shed 0 bases and J shed 2 bases, with 13 bases lying between them. The CDR3 nucleotides are TGCAGTGCTAGAGAAGCGACGTGGGCTAACACTGAAGCTTTCTTT. Translation gives CSAREATWANTEAFF.

This clonotype was observed a few times. The V call is TRBV5-1, the J call TRBJ2-7; the match to TRBD2 covers 8 bases. Trimming cost V 2 bases and J 3 bases; bases outside gene matches: 13. The germline CDR1 and CDR2 sequences are SGHRS and YFSETQ. The CDR3 is 17 amino acids. The CDR3, as DNA: TGCGCCAGCAGCTTTTTTGGGCGAGCGGGGGTCATCTACGAGCAGTACTTC. Translation: CASSFFGRAGVIYEQYF.

The chain employs TRBV6-5 and TRBJ1-1; D gene uncertain. In germline, CDR1 is MNHEY, CDR2 SVGAGI. This CDR3 has 14 amino acids. V lost 2 bases to trimming and J lost 1 base, with 8 bases between them. CDR3 loop: CASSYTTRNTEAFF. The CDR3 DNA is TGTGCCAGCAGTTACACCACAAGGAACACTGAAGCTTTCTTT.

Ten or more counts support this clonotype. The rearrangement links TRBV20-1 to TRBJ2-7; D is possibly TRBD2 (5 bases). The germline V gene has CDR1 DFQATT and CDR2 SNEGSKA (reference sequence). The CDR3 consists of 13 residues. V shed 3 bases and J shed 3 bases, with 12 bases lying between them. CDR3: CSARTPGDYEQYF. DNA for the CDR3: TGCAGTGCTAGGACCCCCGGGGACTACGAGCAGTACTTC.

A note on this clonotype: This may come from a read error, since a much larger clone is one base off. Lacking the conserved final phenylalanine or tryptophan, this CDR3 likely reflects a read error. The V call is TRBV4-3, the J call TRBJ1-2; 9 nucleotides align to TRBD1. From germline, CDR1 is LGHNA and CDR2 YSLEER. V gave up 0 bases and J gave up 4 bases; unmatched junction bases: 3. This CDR3 region has 15 residues. In DNA form, the CDR3 reads TGCGCCAGCAGCCAAGATCAGGGACAGGGCTATGGCTACACCCTC. This gives the protein CASSQDQGQGYGYTL.

This clonotype was seen many times. The chain employs TRBV10-3 and TRBJ1-5; TRBD1 aligns across 8 bases. Germline values: CDR1 ENHRY, CDR2 SYGVKD. The V and J ends lost 10 bases and 2 bases, in that order; junction bases with no gene match: 13. The CDR3 has 16 residues. CDR3 protein: CASATSGGRGNQPQHF. The CDR3 nucleotides are TGTGCCAGCGCGACGTCAGGGGGCAGGGGCAATCAGCCCCAGCATTTT.

The table lists this clonotype with a few counts. CDR3 in DNA: TGCAGCGTTGAAGAGGGGCTGAACTATGGCTACACCTTC. Encoded protein: CSVEEGLNYGYTF. The rearrangement joins TRBV29-1 to TRBJ1-2, with D possibly TRBD1 on 5 matching bases. Per the germline V gene, CDR1 is SQVTM and CDR2 is ANQGSEA. Trimming cost V 0 bases and J 2 bases, with 7 bases left between them. The CDR3 runs 13 residues.

The gene calls are TRBV10-3 and TRBJ2-1; 11 bases are a match to TRBD2. Germline values: CDR1 ENHRY, CDR2 SYGVKD. The junction had 3 bases not matched to a gene; V was cut back by 11 bases and J by 6 bases. This CDR3 region has 12 residues. CDR3 in DNA: TGTGCCGTAGCGGGGGGGGCCAATGAGCAGTTCTTC. Translation: CAVAGGANEQFF.

V and J are TRBV10-3 and TRBJ1-2; D is perhaps TRBD1 (5 bases). Between the trimmed V and J ends, which lost 4 bases and 5 bases, there was a span of 11 bases. Germline CDR1 is ENHRY and CDR2 is SYGVKD. CDR3 length: 13 amino acids. The CDR3 DNA is TGTGCCATCAGTGTGGACGGGGGATATGGCTACACCTTC. It translates to CAISVDGGYGYTF.

This clonotype was recorded at least ten times. V and J are TRBV19 and TRBJ2-5; TRBD2 aligns across 9 bases. Looked up from germline, CDR1 is LNHDA and CDR2 is SQIVND (reference sequence). Trimming removed 4 bases from V and 4 bases from J; junction bases left unmatched: 7. The CDR3 totals 15 residues. CDR3 loop: CASSTIAGVGETQYF. CDR3 bases: TGTGCCAGTAGTACTATAGCGGGAGTAGGAGAGACCCAGTACTTC.